The clone carrying this TCR beta chain has only a few counts. TCRdb reprocessed the PCR reads with MiXCR, giving one entry per CDR3 protein. The profile shows under 600,000 distinct CDR3 sequences, about 21% of them singletons. This sample is drawn from a study of molecular identifiers for immune sequencing clone quantification. The germline V and J ends were trimmed by 2 bases and 6 bases, with 10 bases remaining between them. Germline values: CDR1 MNHEY, CDR2 SMNVEV (reference sequence). CDR3 length: 14 residues. Sequences were obtained from naive CD8+ T cells from blood, with Jurkat cell RNA spiked in. Subset in this sample: FACS-sorted CD8+CD4-CCR7+CD45RA+ naive T cells. The chain is built from TRBV27 and TRBJ2-2; no clear D gene. The TCR originated in a human donor in good health. Some libraries in this study had Jurkat cell RNA spiked in. For the CDR3, the DNA is TGTGCCAGCAGTTTACTGTCCTCCGCCGGGGAGCTGTTTTTT. Translated, it gives CASSLLSSAGELFF.